This T cell receptor beta chain was sequenced for a study of neoadjuvant anti-PD-1 for oral cavity cancer. Whole-study results and caveats: After neoadjuvant nivolumab, PBMC T cell clonality was significantly higher in non-responders than responders.

Remarks on this clone: The antigen remains undetermined.

V was pared by 3 bases and J by 7 bases, with 4 bases of the junction left unmatched. The length of the CDR3 is 14 residues. CDR1 SGHRS and CDR2 YFSETQ come from the germline V gene. Profiling relied on immunoSEQ multiplex PCR, and the TCRdb table lists in-frame clones only, not all of them. The sample shows 72,000 or so clones, around four fifths of them seen only once. The material was PBMCs, obtained before nivolumab (anti-PD-1) treatment. The gene calls are TRBV5-1 and TRBJ1-4, with 9 bases identical to TRBD1. This TCR was recovered from a person aged 35 to 85 with oral cavity squamous cell carcinoma. Here the CDR3 DNA reads TGCGCCAGCAGCTCCGGGACAGGGAGTGAAAAACTGTTTTTT. Its protein product is CASSSGTGSEKLFF.